What follows are 18 T cell receptor beta chains derived from one specimen sequenced in a study of vaccination and CD4 T cells after COVID-19. Oncomine TCR Beta short-read sequencing was applied to DNA from cultured CD4+ T cells. TCRdb re-called the PCR reads through MiXCR, storing one row per CDR3 protein. The repertoire holds under 25,000 distinct CDR3 sequences, with about 50% as singletons. Their target antigens are unknown. Regarding treatment: roughly 11-day PBMC culture with coronavirus spike peptide pools or control peptides (ViraFEST assay). The sample taken for sequencing was cultured CD4+ T cells from blood. The receptors originated from a human donor with COVID-19.

The J gene is TRBJ1-3, the V gene TRBV5-1; a weak D match, TRBD1 (6 bases). CDR3 size: 17 residues. Between the trimmed V and J ends, which lost 0 bases and 0 bases, there was a span of 13 bases. CDR1 and CDR2 (germline): SGHRS, YFSETQ. CDR3 sequence: CASSLEVTGNSGNTIYF. The CDR3, as DNA: TGCGCCAGCAGCTTGGAGGTGACAGGCAACTCTGGAAACACCATATATTTT.

The chain combines TRBV27 with TRBJ2-1; D remains unclear. Germline V lookup: CDR1 MNHEY, CDR2 SMNVEV (reference sequence). The CDR3 runs to 11 residues. V was shortened by 7 bases and J by 5 bases, with 6 bases between the two germline ends. The CDR3 bases are TGTGCCAGCAAGAGAAACAATGAGCAGTTCTTC. Translated, it gives CASKRNNEQFF.

The chain employs TRBV30 and TRBJ1-1; D is unclear. Germline lookup yields CDR1 GTSNPN and CDR2 SVGIG (reference sequence). The CDR3 has 13 amino acids. V lost 3 bases, J lost 7 bases, and 15 bases lay in between. CDR3 sequence (DNA): TGTGCCTGGAGCCCATACGACCGTGGTGAAGCTTTCTTT. Translation gives CAWSPYDRGEAFF.

The chain couples TRBV6-1 to TRBJ2-5; 7 bases map to TRBD1. Per the germline V gene, CDR1 is MNHNS and CDR2 is SASEGT. CDR3 length: 14 residues. The V gene end was trimmed by 6 bases and the J gene end by 4 bases; junction bases not matched to a gene: 8. The CDR3 protein is CASSTTGRLETQYF. The CDR3 nucleotides are TGTGCCAGCAGCACGACAGGGCGGCTAGAGACCCAGTACTTC.

V is TRBV12-3 or TRBV12-4 and J is TRBJ2-2; the D is unclear. The ends were cut back, 3 bases at V and 5 bases at J, with 10 bases in the middle. This CDR3 region has 14 residues. The CDR3 region is CASSFNRPTGELFF. CDR3 DNA sequence: TGTGCCAGCAGTTTCAACAGACCTACCGGGGAGCTGTTTTTT.

V gene TRBV14 combines with J gene TRBJ2-4; D possibly matches TRBD1 or TRBD2 (6 bases each). The CDR3 totals 14 residues. Germline lookup yields CDR1 SGHDN and CDR2 FVKESK. Trimming stripped 5 bases from V and 3 bases from J, with 11 bases between. CDR3 bases: TGTGCCAGCAGCGGGGGGACAAGCAAAAACATTCAGTACTTC. Protein product: CASSGGTSKNIQYF.

This clonotype occurred a few times. The CDR3 DNA reads as TGTGCCAGCACCGCCTCGACACCGAACACTGAAGCTTTCTTT. It is translated as CASTASTPNTEAFF. The rearrangement links TRBV7-8 to TRBJ1-1; D gene uncertain. Trimming shortened V by 7 bases and J by 1 base, and 13 bases separated the two germline ends. This CDR3 comprises 14 residues. Germline assignment: CDR1 SGHVS and CDR2 FQNEAQ.

This clonotype was recorded a few times. The rearrangement links TRBV11-2 to TRBJ2-7; D is unclear. V was trimmed by 4 bases and J by 0 bases, leaving 16 bases between them. Germline V gene lookup returns CDR1 SGHAT and CDR2 FQNNGV. The CDR3 consists of 16 residues. The CDR3 region is CASSSVSGRSSYEQYF. CDR3 sequence (DNA): TGTGCCAGCAGCTCAGTGTCCGGAAGGAGCTCCTACGAGCAGTACTTC.

The V and J genes are TRBV11-3 and TRBJ1-1, with unresolved D. Germline CDR1 and CDR2: SGHNT and YENEEA. The V gene lost 0 bases and the J gene lost 1 base, with 6 bases spanning the gap. This CDR3 contains 14 residues. Written as DNA, the CDR3 is TGTGCCAGCAGCTTAGATCTGGGGAACACTGAAGCTTTCTTT. Protein sequence: CASSLDLGNTEAFF.

The rearrangement joins TRBV7-2 to TRBJ2-4, with D perhaps TRBD2 (5 bases). The germline V and J ends were trimmed by 5 bases and 0 bases, with 8 bases remaining between them. This CDR3 region has 14 residues. Germline CDR1 and CDR2: SGHTA and FQGNSA. CDR3 in amino acids: CASSAGLAKNIQYF. DNA of the CDR3: TGTGCCAGCAGCGCAGGACTAGCCAAAAACATTCAGTACTTC.

The chain carries TRBV19 and TRBJ1-5; tentative D call: TRBD1 (5 bases). Trimming took off 3 bases at V and 7 bases at J, with 19 bases between the two ends. CDR1 is LNHDA and CDR2 is SQIVND in the germline V gene (reference sequence). This CDR3 comprises 16 residues. CDR3 sequence: CASSIPGNGAKQPQHF. The CDR3 coding sequence is TGTGCCAGTAGTATCCCAGGGAACGGAGCCAAACAGCCCCAGCATTTT.

The rearrangement uses TRBV12-3 or TRBV12-4 and TRBJ1-2; D is undetermined. This CDR3 has 15 amino acids. The V end lost 3 bases, the J end lost 6 bases, and 17 bases lay between the germline ends. The CDR3 DNA sequence: TGTGCCAGCAGTTTTATGTCGGTAAGCGGGCATGGCTACACCTTC. It encodes CASSFMSVSGHGYTF.

Only a few counts were recorded for this clonotype. The gene calls are TRBV2 and TRBJ1-6; D remains unclear. Trimming shortened V by 1 base and J by 7 bases, and 8 bases separated the two germline ends. The CDR3 is made up of 14 amino acids. The germline gives CDR1 SNHLY, CDR2 FYNNEI. The CDR3 sequence: CASSEVGSNSPLHF. CDR3 DNA sequence: TGTGCCAGCAGTGAAGTAGGGAGCAATTCACCCCTCCACTTT.

The chain combines TRBV14 with TRBJ2-1; TRBD2 matches 12 bases. This CDR3 region has 16 residues. V lost 0 bases, J lost 6 bases, and 3 bases stayed unmatched. The germline V gene encodes CDR1 SGHDN and CDR2 FVKESK. Written as DNA, the CDR3 is TGTGCCAGCAGCCAAGATCGGACTAGCGGGGTCAATGAGCAGTTCTTC. Translated: CASSQDRTSGVNEQFF.

This clonotype turned up a few times. The rearrangement links TRBV2 to TRBJ1-1; perhaps TRBD1 as D (6 bases). Germline V gene lookup returns CDR1 SNHLY and CDR2 FYNNEI. This CDR3 spans 13 amino acids. V lost 10 bases and J 0 bases, leaving 12 bases between the germline ends. CDR3 DNA: TGTGCCACGCTTGACAGGTTGAACACTGAAGCTTTCTTT. Encoded protein: CATLDRLNTEAFF.

The V and J genes are TRBV10-2 and TRBJ1-6; D is unresolved. Deletions cut 4 bases from V and 2 bases from J, with 6 bases between. In germline, CDR1 is WSHSY, CDR2 SAAADI. This CDR3 has 14 residues. CDR3 sequence: CASSAGAYNSPLHF. The DNA for the CDR3 is TGCGCCAGCAGTGCAGGAGCCTATAATTCACCCCTCCACTTT.

The rearrangement uses TRBV5-1 and TRBJ1-1, with TRBD1 identical over 10 bases. The CDR3 runs 16 residues. The germline V gene encodes CDR1 SGHRS and CDR2 YFSETQ. V was clipped by 2 bases and J by 0 bases; unmatched bases: 4. The CDR3 here is CASSFDRGHVNTEAFF. The CDR3 coding sequence is TGCGCCAGCAGCTTTGACAGGGGGCACGTGAACACTGAAGCTTTCTTT.

This chain joins TRBV20-1 and TRBJ2-5, with a weak D call TRBD2 (7 bases). The CDR3 consists of 15 residues. Trimming removed 6 bases at V and 5 bases at J, with 22 bases between. Per the germline V gene, CDR1 is DFQATT and CDR2 is SNEGSKA (reference sequence). CDR3: CSAELRGPNVETQYF. The CDR3 DNA follows: TGCAGTGCGGAGCTGCGGGGGCCGAACGTGGAGACCCAGTACTTC.